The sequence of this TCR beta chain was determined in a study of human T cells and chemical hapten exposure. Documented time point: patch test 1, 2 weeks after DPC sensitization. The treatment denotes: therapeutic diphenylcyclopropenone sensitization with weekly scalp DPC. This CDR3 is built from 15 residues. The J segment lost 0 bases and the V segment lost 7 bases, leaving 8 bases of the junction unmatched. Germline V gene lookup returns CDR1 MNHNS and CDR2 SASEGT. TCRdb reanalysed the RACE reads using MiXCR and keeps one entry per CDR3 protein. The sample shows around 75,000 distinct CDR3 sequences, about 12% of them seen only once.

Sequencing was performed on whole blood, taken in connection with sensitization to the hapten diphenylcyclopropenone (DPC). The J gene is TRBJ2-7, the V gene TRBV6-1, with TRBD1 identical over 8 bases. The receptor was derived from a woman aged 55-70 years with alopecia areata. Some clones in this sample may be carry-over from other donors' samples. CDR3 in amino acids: CASTSTGVFSYEQYF. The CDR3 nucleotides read TGTGCCAGCACATCGACAGGGGTCTTCTCCTACGAGCAGTACTTC.